This T cell receptor beta chain was identified in a study of T cell repertoires in cytomegalovirus infection. The length of the CDR3 is 15 residues. Per the germline V gene, CDR1 is MDHEN and CDR2 is SYDVKM. Trimming took 4 bases from V and 1 from J, leaving 13 bases between them. Concerning this clonotype itself: Its antigen is not identified.

MiXCR was run by TCRdb on the reads, yielding one entry per CDR3 protein. The data hold around 750,000 distinct CDR3 sequences, with about 33% observed a single time. The clonotype was recovered from a human donor in good health (CMV status not recorded). Some clones in this sample may be carry-over from other donors' samples. The chain uses TRBV28 and TRBJ1-1; possible D gene TRBD1, 5 bases. The input for sequencing was cultured CD8+ T cells from PBMCs, taken from culture after CMV antigen stimulation. CDR3 nucleotides: TGTGCCAGCAGTTCATCTCCGGGACCGAACACTGAAGCTTTCTTT. Translated: CASSSSPGPNTEAFF.